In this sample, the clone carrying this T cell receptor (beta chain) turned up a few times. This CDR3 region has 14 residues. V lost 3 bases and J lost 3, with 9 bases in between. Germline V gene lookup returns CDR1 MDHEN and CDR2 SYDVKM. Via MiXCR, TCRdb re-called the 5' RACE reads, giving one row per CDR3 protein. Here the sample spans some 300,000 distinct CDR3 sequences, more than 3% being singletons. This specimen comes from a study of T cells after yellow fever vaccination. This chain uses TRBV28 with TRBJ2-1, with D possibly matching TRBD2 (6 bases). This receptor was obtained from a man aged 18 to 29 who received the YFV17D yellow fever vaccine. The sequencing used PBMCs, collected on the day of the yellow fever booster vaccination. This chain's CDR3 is CASSFRDFYNEQFF. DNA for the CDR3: TGTGCCAGCAGTTTCCGGGACTTCTACAATGAGCAGTTCTTC.